This TCR beta chain was documented in a study of blood T cells in healthy people across ages. Study overall: Per two T cells, about one barcoded beta molecule was captured through template switching.

Isolation of PBMCs gave at least 6.5 million cells per sample. The authors ran a second PCR of 7 to 11 cycles using a sample-barcoded 5' primer and a J-beta primer mix. TCRdb processed the 5' RACE reads anew with MiXCR; each CDR3 protein has one entry. The sample shows 1.5 million to 2 million distinct CDR3 sequences, over 25% of them seen only once. This CDR3 is built from 15 residues. V was trimmed by 7 bases and J by 1 base, leaving 18 bases between them. The germline CDR1 and CDR2 sequences are SQVTM and ANQGSEA. As regards this clonotype: Antigen unknown.

Findings and caveats of the study: It was the long-lived donors that had more naive CD4+ cells and higher diversity than aged donors. Across the age range, TCR beta diversity per million T cells fell in a roughly linear way.

The specimen was blood. The clonotype was recovered from a woman aged 25 to 45 in good health. The chain is built from TRBV29-1 and TRBJ2-3; D remains unclear. The DNA of the CDR3 is TGCAGCGGAAAAGGTGGGGATTTAGGCACAGATACGCAGTATTTT. This encodes CSGKGGDLGTDTQYF.